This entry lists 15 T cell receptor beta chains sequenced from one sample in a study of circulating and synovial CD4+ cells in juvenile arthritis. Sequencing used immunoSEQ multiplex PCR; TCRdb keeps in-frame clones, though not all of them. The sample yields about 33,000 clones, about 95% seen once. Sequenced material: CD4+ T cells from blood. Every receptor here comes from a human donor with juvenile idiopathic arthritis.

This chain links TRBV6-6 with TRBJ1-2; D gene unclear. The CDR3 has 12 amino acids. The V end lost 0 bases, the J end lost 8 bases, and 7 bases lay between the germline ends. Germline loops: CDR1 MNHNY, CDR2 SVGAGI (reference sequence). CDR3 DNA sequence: TGTGCCAGCAGTTACTCGAGGGCCGGCTACACCTTC. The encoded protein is CASSYSRAGYTF.

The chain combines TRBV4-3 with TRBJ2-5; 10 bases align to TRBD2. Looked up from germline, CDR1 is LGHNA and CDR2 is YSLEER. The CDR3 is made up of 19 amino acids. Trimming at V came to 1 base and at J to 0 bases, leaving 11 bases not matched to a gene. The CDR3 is CASSQGPPRTSGYQETQYF. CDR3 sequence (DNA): TGCGCCAGCAGCCAAGGCCCCCCACGGACTAGCGGCTACCAAGAGACCCAGTACTTC.

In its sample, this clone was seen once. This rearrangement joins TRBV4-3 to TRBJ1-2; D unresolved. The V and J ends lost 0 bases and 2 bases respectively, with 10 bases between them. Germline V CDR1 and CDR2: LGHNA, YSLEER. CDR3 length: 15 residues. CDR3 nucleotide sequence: TGCGCCAGCAGCCAAGAGGCAGGAAAAAACTATGGCTACACCTTC. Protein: CASSQEAGKNYGYTF.

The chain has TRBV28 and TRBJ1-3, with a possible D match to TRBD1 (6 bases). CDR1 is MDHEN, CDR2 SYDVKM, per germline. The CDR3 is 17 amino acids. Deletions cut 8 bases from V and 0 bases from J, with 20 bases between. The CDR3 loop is CASGYSPQGSSGNTIYF. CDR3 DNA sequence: TGTGCCAGCGGATACTCCCCACAGGGAAGCTCTGGAAACACCATATATTTT.

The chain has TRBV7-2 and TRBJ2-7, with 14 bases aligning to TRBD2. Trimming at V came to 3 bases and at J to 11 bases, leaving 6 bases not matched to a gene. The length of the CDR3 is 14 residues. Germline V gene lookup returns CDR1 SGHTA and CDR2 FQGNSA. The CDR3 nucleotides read TGTGCCAGCAGCTTTGGGACTAGCGGGGGAGGGAAGTACTTC. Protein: CASSFGTSGGGKYF.

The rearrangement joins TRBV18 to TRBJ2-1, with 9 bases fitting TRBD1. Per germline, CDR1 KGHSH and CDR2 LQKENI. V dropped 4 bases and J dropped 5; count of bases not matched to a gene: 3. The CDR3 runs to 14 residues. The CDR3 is CASSHGQGHNEQFF. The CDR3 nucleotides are TGTGCCAGCTCACATGGACAGGGGCACAATGAGCAGTTCTTC.

The DNA of the CDR3 is TGTGCCAGCAGCTCGACTCTAGCGGGGGGGCCTGGGAATGAGCAGTTCTTC. Translating it yields CASSSTLAGGPGNEQFF. The J gene is TRBJ2-1, the V gene TRBV7-9, with 12 bases that match TRBD2. Trimming took 4 bases from V and 7 from J; bases not matched to a gene: 11. Germline CDR1 SEHNR, CDR2 FQNEAQ (reference sequence). CDR3 length: 17 amino acids. Complete variable domain (other parts from reference TRBV7-9 and TRBJ2-1): DTGVSQNPRHKITKRGQNVTFRCDPISEHNRLYWYRQTLGQGPEFLTYFQNEAQLEKSRLLSDRFSAERPKGSFSTLEIQRTEQGDSAMYLCASSSTLAGGPGNEQFFGPGTRLTVL.

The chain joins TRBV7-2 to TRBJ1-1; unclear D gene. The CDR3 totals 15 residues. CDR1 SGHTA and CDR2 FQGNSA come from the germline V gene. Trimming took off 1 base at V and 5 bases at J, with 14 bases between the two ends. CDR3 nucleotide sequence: TGTGCCAGCAGCTTAGTCCCTCAGATTGAAACTGAAGCTTTCTTT. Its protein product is CASSLVPQIETEAFF. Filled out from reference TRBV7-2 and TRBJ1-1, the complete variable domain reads GAGVSQSPSNKVTEKGKDVELRCDPISGHTALYWYRQSLGQGLEFLIYFQGNSAPDKSGLPSDRFSAERTGGSVSTLTIQRTQQEDSAVYLCASSLVPQIETEAFFGQGTRLTVV.

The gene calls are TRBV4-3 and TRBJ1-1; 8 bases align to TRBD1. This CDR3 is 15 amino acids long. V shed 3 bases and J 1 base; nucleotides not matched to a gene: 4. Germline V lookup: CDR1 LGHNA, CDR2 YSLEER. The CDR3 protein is CASSHADRENTEAFF. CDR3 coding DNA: TGCGCCAGCAGCCATGCGGACAGGGAGAACACTGAAGCTTTCTTT.

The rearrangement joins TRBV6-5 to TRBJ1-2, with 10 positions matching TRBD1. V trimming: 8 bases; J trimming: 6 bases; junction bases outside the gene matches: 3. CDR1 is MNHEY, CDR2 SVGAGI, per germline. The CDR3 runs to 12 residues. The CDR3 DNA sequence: TGTGCCAGCTACGGGACAGGGGATGGCTACACCTTC. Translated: CASYGTGDGYTF.

CDR3 nucleotides: TGTGCCACCAGCAGAGGACTATCTAGAGGCTCTAGCTCCTATAATTCACCCCTCCACTTT. Amino acids: CATSRGLSRGSSSYNSPLHF. This chain links TRBV15 with TRBJ1-6; D is undetermined. Germline V gene sequence: CDR1 LNHNV, CDR2 YYDKDF (reference sequence). V lost 1 base to trimming and J lost 0 bases, with 19 bases between them. The CDR3 extends over 20 amino acids. Together with reference TRBV15 and TRBJ1-6, the CDR3 gives the full variable domain: DAMVIQNPRYQVTQFGKPVTLSCSQTLNHNVMYWYQQKSSQAPKLLFHYYDKDFNNEADTPDNFQSRRPNTSFCFLDIRSPGLGDTAMYLCATSRGLSRGSSSYNSPLHFGNGTRLTVT.

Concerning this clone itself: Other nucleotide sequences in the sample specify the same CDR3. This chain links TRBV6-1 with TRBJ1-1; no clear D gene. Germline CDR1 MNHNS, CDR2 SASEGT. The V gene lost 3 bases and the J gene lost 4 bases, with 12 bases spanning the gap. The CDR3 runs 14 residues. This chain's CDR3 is CASSDPSRGTEAFF. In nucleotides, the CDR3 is TGTGCCAGCAGTGACCCCAGTAGAGGCACTGAAGCTTTCTTT.

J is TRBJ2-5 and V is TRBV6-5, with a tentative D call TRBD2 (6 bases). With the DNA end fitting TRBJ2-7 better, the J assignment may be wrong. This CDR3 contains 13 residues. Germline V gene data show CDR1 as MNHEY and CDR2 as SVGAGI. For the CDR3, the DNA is TGTGCCAGTTCTGCCGGGACTGAGTACGAGCAGTACTTC. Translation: CASSAGTEYEQYF.

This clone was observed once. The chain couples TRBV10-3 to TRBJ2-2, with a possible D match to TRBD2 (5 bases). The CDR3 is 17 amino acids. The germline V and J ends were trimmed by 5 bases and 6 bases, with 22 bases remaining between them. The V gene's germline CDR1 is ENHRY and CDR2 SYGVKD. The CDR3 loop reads CAISTLDPRGNSGELFF. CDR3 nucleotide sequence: TGTGCCATCAGTACTCTCGACCCACGGGGAAACTCCGGGGAGCTGTTTTTT.

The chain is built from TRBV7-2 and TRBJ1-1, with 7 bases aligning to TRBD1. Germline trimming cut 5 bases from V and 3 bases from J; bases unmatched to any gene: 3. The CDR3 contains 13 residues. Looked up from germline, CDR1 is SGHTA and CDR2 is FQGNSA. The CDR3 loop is CASSKDRDTEAFF. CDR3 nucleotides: TGTGCCAGCAGCAAAGACAGGGACACTGAAGCTTTCTTT.